The entry below gives a single T cell receptor (beta chain) sequence along with its context. Its specificity is unknown. The CDR3 sequence is 13 residues long. V was shortened by 6 bases and J by 2 bases, with 8 bases between the two germline ends. Germline V gene lookup returns CDR1 MNHEY and CDR2 SVGAGI. The record originates from a study of vaccination effects on CD4 cells after COVID-19. ViraFEST used viral peptide pools to expand antigen-specific CD4+ T cells before sequencing. Researchers isolated CD4+ T cells once about 11 days of culture had elapsed. This individual tested PCR-positive for SARS-CoV-2 infection between March and December 2020. Libraries were prepared by immunoSEQ multiplex PCR; TCRdb keeps only in-frame clonotypes and omits some of them. The sample yields 22,000 or so clones, roughly 74% seen once.

The starting material was CD4+ T cells from PBMCs cultured with a peptide pool, obtained before COVID-19 vaccination. This chain joins TRBV6-5 and TRBJ1-3; D is uncertain. The source of this sequence is a human donor who had a prior SARS-CoV-2 infection. Here the CDR3 reads CASSRSTGNTIYF. The CDR3 bases are TGTGCCAGCAGCAGGAGTACTGGAAACACCATATATTTT.